This T cell receptor beta chain stems from a study of graft-versus-host responses after intestinal transplantation. Study details: Once they had received anti-thymocyte globulin induction, all recipients took tacrolimus and steroids for about 3 years.

Germline V gives CDR1 MGHDK, CDR2 SYGVNS. This CDR3 has 16 residues. V was trimmed by 5 bases and J by 0 bases, leaving 16 bases between them. Study-wide results and limits: After transplant, early declines in HvG clones were associated with peak levels of circulating GvH clones. Allografts of one patient group, those with graft-donor T cell macrochimerism, had high graft-versus-host to host-versus-graft clonal ratios. Marrow from the recipient contained GvH clones, some of which had appeared first in ileum or blood.

TCRdb's table, derived via immunoSEQ multiplex PCR, lists solely in-frame clones and lacks some. The data show about 12,000 clones, with over 60% seen just once and around 35% held by the top ten. A remark on this clone: Its target is unknown.

Sequencing used PBMCs, obtained around 490 days after intestinal transplant. This clonotype was sampled from a human patient who received an intestinal transplant, so some T cells may come from the graft donor. The chain employs TRBV25-1 and TRBJ2-5, with D possibly matching TRBD2 (5 bases). CDR3 sequence: CASSPGKRANQETQYF. In DNA, the CDR3 is TGTGCCAGCAGTCCGGGGAAGAGAGCAAACCAAGAGACCCAGTACTTC. Drawing the rest from reference TRBV25-1 and TRBJ2-5, the complete variable domain is EADIYQTPRYLVIGTGKKITLECSQTMGHDKMYWYQQDPGMELHLIHYSYGVNSTEKGDLSSESTVSRIRTEHFPLTLESARPSHTSQYLCASSPGKRANQETQYFGPGTRLLVL.